This passage covers 32 T cell receptor beta chains from one sample sequenced in a study of blood T cell repertoires in COVID-19. Produced via immunoSEQ multiplex PCR; TCRdb's table is partial and in-frame only. The data hold approximately 100,000 clones, with 80% to 95% observed a single time. The specimen was peripheral blood. The receptors were sampled from a man aged 70 or older with acute or convalescent COVID-19.

The chain is built from TRBV11-2 and TRBJ1-4; no clear D. Germline lookup yields CDR1 SGHAT and CDR2 FQNNGV. V shed 6 bases and J shed 5 bases, with 10 bases lying between them. The CDR3 contains 13 residues. The CDR3 nucleotides read TGTGCCAGCAGGCCCACAGTAAATGAAAAACTGTTTTTT. Protein sequence: CASRPTVNEKLFF.

This clone was found a few times. V gene TRBV11-2 combines with J gene TRBJ2-2, with 7 bases lining up with TRBD1. The CDR3 totals 13 residues. CDR1 and CDR2 from the germline V gene are SGHAT and FQNNGV. With V trimmed by 2 bases and J by 7 bases, 1 base remained unmatched. The CDR3: CASSLQGDGELFF. CDR3 sequence (DNA): TGTGCCAGCAGCTTACAGGGGGACGGGGAGCTGTTTTTT.

This chain connects TRBV12-3 or TRBV12-4 to TRBJ1-2, with a possible D match to TRBD1 (6 bases). This CDR3 has 13 amino acids. The V end lost 3 bases, the J end lost 8 bases, and 13 bases lay between the germline ends. The CDR3 nucleotides are TGTGCCAGCAGTTTCTGGGGGCGAGGGGGCTACACCTTC. Amino acids: CASSFWGRGGYTF.

The J gene is TRBJ1-2, the V gene TRBV15; 9 positions match TRBD1. The CDR3 covers 16 residues. Germline V gene sequence: CDR1 LNHNV, CDR2 YYDKDF (reference sequence). V shed 0 bases, J shed 7 bases, and the junction held 9 bases outside the gene matches. The CDR3 spells CATSREWGTGKFGYTF. The CDR3 bases are TGTGCCACCAGCAGAGAGTGGGGGACAGGGAAATTTGGCTACACCTTC.

The rearrangement joins TRBV7-9 to TRBJ2-7; D gene unclear. Germline-derived CDR1 and CDR2 are SEHNR and FQNEAQ (reference sequence). CDR3 length equals 15 residues. V was clipped by 0 bases and J by 0 bases, with 9 bases between them. In DNA form, the CDR3 reads TGTGCCAGCAGCTTAGCGCGCGGTAGCTCCTACGAGCAGTACTTC. It specifies CASSLARGSSYEQYF.

The chain is built from TRBV10-1 and TRBJ1-2; no definite D call. Trimming cost V 0 bases and J 2 bases, with 13 bases left between them. Germline V gene sequence: CDR1 WNHNN, CDR2 SYGVQD (reference sequence). The CDR3 extends over 16 amino acids. The CDR3 region has the DNA TGCGCCAGCAGTGAGTCGTTTACAGTTGAGAACTATGGCTACACCTTC. Amino acid sequence: CASSESFTVENYGYTF.

The chain is built from TRBV6-5 and TRBJ1-5; possibly TRBD1 for D (6 bases). Germline CDR1 reads MNHEY; CDR2 reads SVGAGI. The CDR3 is 13 residues long. V was cut by 11 bases and J by 9 bases, with 20 bases left in between. Written as DNA, the CDR3 is TGTGCCGGGAGGGACACGGGTTTCGGGCCCCAGCATTTT. Residues: CAGRDTGFGPQHF.

This rearrangement joins TRBV7-3 to TRBJ2-2; D is possibly TRBD1 (6 bases). This CDR3 has 13 residues. V shed 6 bases and J shed 5 bases, with 10 bases lying between them. The germline gives CDR1 SGHTA, CDR2 FQGTGA. This chain's CDR3 is CASSPQGTGELFF. As DNA, the CDR3 is TGTGCCAGCAGTCCACAGGGTACCGGGGAGCTGTTTTTT. Full variable domain (rest looked up from reference TRBV7-3 and TRBJ2-2): GAGVSQTPSNKVTEKGKYVELRCDPISGHTALYWYRQSLGQGPEFLIYFQGTGAADDSGLPNDRFFAVRPEGSVSTLKIQRTERGDSAVYLCASSPQGTGELFFGEGSRLTVL.

The J gene is TRBJ2-7, the V gene TRBV6-6, with 7 bases that match TRBD2. The germline CDR1 and CDR2 sequences are MNHNY and SVGAGI (reference sequence). Trimming at V came to 5 bases and at J to 4 bases, leaving 2 bases not matched to a gene. The CDR3 has 12 amino acids. For the CDR3, the DNA is TGTGCCAGCAGTGGGGGGGTATACGAGCAGTACTTC. Translation: CASSGGVYEQYF.

This sequence joins TRBV18 and TRBJ1-6; D is possibly TRBD1 (5 bases). The CDR3 has 14 residues. V was clipped by 3 bases and J by 10 bases, with 13 bases between them. The germline V gene encodes CDR1 KGHSH and CDR2 LQKENI. In nucleotides, the CDR3 is TGTGCCAGCTCACCTCAGGGTTCGGAATCACCCCTCCACTTT. Protein: CASSPQGSESPLHF.

The V gene is TRBV18, the J gene TRBJ1-4; maybe TRBD1 (5 bases). This CDR3 spans 14 amino acids. Looked up from germline, CDR1 is KGHSH and CDR2 is LQKENI. Between the trimmed V and J ends, which lost 6 bases and 3 bases, there was a span of 11 bases. In nucleotides, the CDR3 is TGTGCCAGCTCCCCATCACAGGCTAATGAAAAACTGTTTTTT. It translates to CASSPSQANEKLFF.

The CDR3, as DNA: TGTGCAAGTCGCTTAATCCCGACAGGGGGCGCCGGCAATCAGCCCCAGCATTTT. This gives the protein CASRLIPTGGAGNQPQHF. The chain employs TRBV12-2 and TRBJ1-5; the table gives TRBD1 as D, unverified against the DNA. TRBV12-2 is a pseudogene. The CDR3 spans 18 residues.

This rearrangement joins TRBV6-5 to TRBJ1-1; D remains unclear. Per germline, CDR1 MNHEY and CDR2 SVGAGI. Trimming took 7 bases from V and 5 from J, leaving 11 bases between them. The CDR3 loop spans 12 amino acids. In DNA, the CDR3 is TGTGCCAGCACCACCGGCGGGACTGAAGCTTTCTTT. Its translation is CASTTGGTEAFF.

The sample holds one count of this clone. This chain joins TRBV11-2 and TRBJ2-7; D ambiguous. The germline V gene has CDR1 SGHAT and CDR2 FQNNGV. The CDR3 is 14 residues long. The ends were cut back, 3 bases at V and 9 bases at J, with 18 bases in the middle. In DNA form, the CDR3 reads TGTGCCAGCAGCTTTGGTCTGGTGGAGACTTGGCAGTACTTC. Protein sequence: CASSFGLVETWQYF.

The chain is built from TRBV11-3 and TRBJ2-1; D is undetermined. Germline loops: CDR1 SGHNT, CDR2 YENEEA. Trimming removed 1 base at V and 8 bases at J, with 6 bases between. This CDR3 region has 12 residues. CDR3 loop: CASSLGDYEQFF. In DNA form, the CDR3 reads TGTGCCAGCAGCTTAGGAGATTATGAGCAGTTCTTC. The entire variable domain, with the rest obtained from reference TRBV11-3 and TRBJ2-1, is as follows: EAGVVQSPRYKIIEKKQPVAFWCNPISGHNTLYWYLQNLGQGPELLIRYENEEAVDDSQLPKDRFSAERLKGVDSTLKIQPAELGDSAVYLCASSLGDYEQFFGPGTRLTVL.

The chain combines TRBV5-6 with TRBJ2-7, with 7 bases aligning to TRBD2. The CDR3 spans 16 residues. After removal of 4 bases from V and 5 bases from J, the junction contained 15 bases not matched to a gene. Looked up from germline, CDR1 is SGHDT and CDR2 is YYEEEE. The CDR3 protein is CASSRTSQGLKNEQYF. CDR3 coding DNA: TGTGCCAGCAGCAGGACTAGTCAAGGTCTAAAGAACGAGCAGTACTTC.

The chain recombines TRBV11-2 with TRBJ2-3; 7 bases line up with TRBD1. Trimming cost V 4 bases and J 3 bases; bases outside gene matches: 4. The CDR3 runs 14 residues. Per the germline V gene, CDR1 is SGHAT and CDR2 is FQNNGV. In DNA form, the CDR3 reads TGTGCCAGCAGCTGGCAGGGGGTTACAGATACGCAGTATTTT. This gives the protein CASSWQGVTDTQYF.

This chain connects TRBV9 to TRBJ1-1; 8 bases line up with TRBD1. With 3 bases clipped from V and 1 base from J, the junction kept 11 bases outside the gene matches. The CDR3 has 17 amino acids. Germline V gene sequence: CDR1 SGDLS, CDR2 YYNGEE. CDR3: CASSANRGTPENTEAFF. For the CDR3, the DNA is TGTGCCAGCAGCGCCAACAGGGGGACCCCTGAGAACACTGAAGCTTTCTTT. Full variable domain (rest looked up from reference TRBV9 and TRBJ1-1): DSGVTQTPKHLITATGQRVTLRCSPRSGDLSVYWYQQSLDQGLQFLIQYYNGEERAKGNILERFSAQQFPDLHSELNLSSLELGDSALYFCASSANRGTPENTEAFFGQGTRLTVV.

The chain links TRBV18 to TRBJ1-1; D may be TRBD1 (6 bases). Trimming stripped 5 bases from V and 6 bases from J, with 22 bases between. This CDR3 has 16 residues. Germline V gene lookup returns CDR1 KGHSH and CDR2 LQKENI. Written as DNA, the CDR3 is TGTGCCAGCTCATCCAGGGGCTCCTCTGTTGTCCCTGAAGCTTTCTTT. Translating it yields CASSSRGSSVVPEAFF. Complete variable domain (other parts from reference TRBV18 and TRBJ1-1): NAGVMQNPRHLVRRRGQEARLRCSPMKGHSHVYWYRQLPEEGLKFMVYLQKENIIDESGMPKERFSAEFPKEGPSILRIQQVVRGDSAAYFCASSSRGSSVVPEAFFGQGTRLTVV.

This clone was detected only once. The rearrangement links TRBV10-1 to TRBJ1-4; 10 bases map to TRBD1. The germline gives CDR1 WNHNN, CDR2 SYGVQD (reference sequence). V lost 4 bases and J lost 6; bases outside the gene matches: 2. The CDR3 consists of 14 residues. This CDR3 is CASSGTGGDEKLFF. CDR3 DNA: TGCGCCAGCAGTGGGACAGGGGGTGATGAAAAACTGTTTTTT.

The chain couples TRBV5-4 to TRBJ2-7; D possibly corresponds to TRBD1 (6 bases). V was cut by 5 bases and J by 2 bases, with 17 bases left in between. In germline, CDR1 is SGHNT, CDR2 YYREEE (reference sequence). This CDR3 contains 15 residues. The CDR3 is CASRAGTSRTYEQYF. The CDR3 nucleotides read TGTGCCAGCAGGGCCGGGACATCTAGAACCTACGAGCAGTACTTC.

V gene TRBV5-5 combines with J gene TRBJ2-5, with 10 bases fitting TRBD1. The CDR3 covers 13 residues. CDR1 is SGHKS, CDR2 YYEKEE, per germline (reference sequence). The V and J ends lost 3 bases and 5 bases, in that order; junction bases with no gene match: 1. CDR3 protein: CASSWTGGETQYF. In nucleotides, the CDR3 is TGTGCCAGCAGCTGGACAGGGGGGGAGACCCAGTACTTC.

The rearrangement uses TRBV29-1 and TRBJ1-2, with D unclear. Germline lookup yields CDR1 SQVTM and CDR2 ANQGSEA. This CDR3 has 12 amino acids. The V end lost 7 bases, the J end lost 2 bases, and 11 bases lay between the germline ends. The CDR3 nucleotides are TGCAGCGCCGACCCAGGCAACTATGGCTACACCTTC. Residues: CSADPGNYGYTF.

V is TRBV7-2 and J is TRBJ1-6, with TRBD1 as a possible D gene (5 bases). V lost 5 bases to trimming and J lost 6 bases, with 11 bases between them. The CDR3 loop spans 14 amino acids. Looked up from germline, CDR1 is SGHTA and CDR2 is FQGNSA. DNA for the CDR3: TGTGCCAGCAGCCCTGACAGTTCTAATTCACCCCTCCACTTT. Translated: CASSPDSSNSPLHF.

In this sample, this clone turned up a few times. This sequence joins TRBV5-1 and TRBJ1-3; D gene uncertain. V was shortened by 0 bases and J by 0 bases, with 10 bases between the two germline ends. The germline CDR1 and CDR2 sequences are SGHRS and YFSETQ. CDR3 length: 16 residues. Here the CDR3 reads CASSLGHTSSGNTIYF. The CDR3, as DNA: TGCGCCAGCAGCTTGGGTCATACCAGCTCTGGAAACACCATATATTTT. The full variable domain, with the rest looked up from reference TRBV5-1 and TRBJ1-3, is KAGVTQTPRYLIKTRGQQVTLSCSPISGHRSVSWYQQTPGQGLQFLFEYFSETQRNKGNFPGRFSGRQFSNSRSEMNVSTLELGDSALYLCASSLGHTSSGNTIYFGEGSWLTVV.

This chain uses TRBV27 with TRBJ2-4, with D hard to call. CDR3 length equals 16 residues. CDR1 and CDR2 from the germline V gene are MNHEY and SMNVEV (reference sequence). V lost 3 bases and J lost 1, with 13 bases in between. The CDR3 DNA sequence: TGTGCCAGCAGTTTTTCCCCCGTACAGGCCAAAAACATTCAGTACTTC. Translated, it gives CASSFSPVQAKNIQYF.

The chain is built from TRBV27 and TRBJ1-2, with D possibly matching TRBD1 (6 bases). Trimming cost V 0 bases and J 1 base, with 18 bases left between them. This CDR3 comprises 18 residues. Germline loops: CDR1 MNHEY, CDR2 SMNVEV (reference sequence). CDR3 region: CASSLSGYTGLSNYGYTF. CDR3 DNA sequence: TGTGCCAGCAGTTTATCGGGCTATACAGGGTTGAGTAACTATGGCTACACCTTC.

This rearrangement joins TRBV11-2 to TRBJ2-2; TRBD1 aligns across 10 bases. Germline CDR1 SGHAT, CDR2 FQNNGV. This CDR3 region has 17 residues. The ends lost 5 bases at V and 3 bases at J; junction bases unmatched: 9. The CDR3: CASSQAGTGVDTGELFF. CDR3 bases: TGTGCCAGCAGCCAAGCCGGGACAGGGGTCGACACCGGGGAGCTGTTTTTT. The full variable domain, in which reference TRBV11-2 and TRBJ2-2 provide the parts outside the CDR3, is EAGVAQSPRYKIIEKRQSVAFWCNPISGHATLYWYQQILGQGPKLLIQFQNNGVVDDSQLPKDRFSAERLKGVDSTLKIQPAKLEDSAVYLCASSQAGTGVDTGELFFGEGSRLTVL.

This chain links TRBV5-4 with TRBJ2-7; 8 bases are shared with TRBD2. The J segment lost 4 bases and the V segment lost 0 bases, leaving 3 bases of the junction unmatched. This CDR3 is built from 14 residues. Germline CDR1 and CDR2: SGHNT and YYREEE (reference sequence). Here the CDR3 DNA reads TGTGCCAGCAGCTTGGCGGGAGGGGGGTACGAGCAGTACTTC. Protein: CASSLAGGGYEQYF.

A single count supports this clone. CDR3 residues: CASRDTGTEAFF. CDR3 in DNA: TGTGCCAGCCGCGACACGGGGACTGAAGCTTTCTTT. V is TRBV6-5 and J is TRBJ1-1; D unclear. This CDR3 has 12 residues. Deletions cut 8 bases from V and 5 bases from J, with 12 bases between. Germline V gene data show CDR1 as MNHEY and CDR2 as SVGAGI.

This clone showed up just a few times. This rearrangement joins TRBV2 to TRBJ2-7, with 8 bases aligning to TRBD1. The length of the CDR3 is 12 residues. Germline CDR1 SNHLY, CDR2 FYNNEI. V lost 6 bases, J lost 6 bases, and 4 bases stayed unmatched. CDR3 bases: TGTGCCAGCAGGGATGACAGGGGCGAGCAGTACTTC. Its translation is CASRDDRGEQYF.

V gene TRBV6-2 or TRBV6-3 combines with J gene TRBJ2-1; 10 positions agree with TRBD2. V lost 6 bases, J lost 8 bases, and 13 bases stayed unmatched. The CDR3 sequence is 16 residues long. Germline CDR1 and CDR2: MNHEY and SVGEGT. This CDR3 reads CASSPESGRAGDEQFF. The CDR3 region has the DNA TGTGCCAGCAGCCCCGAGAGCGGGAGGGCCGGGGATGAGCAGTTCTTC.